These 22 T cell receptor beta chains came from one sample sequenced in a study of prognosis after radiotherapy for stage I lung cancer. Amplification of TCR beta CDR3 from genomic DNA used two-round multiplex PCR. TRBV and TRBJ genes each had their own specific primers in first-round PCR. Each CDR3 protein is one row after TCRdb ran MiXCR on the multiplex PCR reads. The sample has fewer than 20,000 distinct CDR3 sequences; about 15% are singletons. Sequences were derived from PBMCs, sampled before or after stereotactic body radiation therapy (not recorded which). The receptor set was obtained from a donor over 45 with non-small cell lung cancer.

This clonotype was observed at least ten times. CDR3 protein: CASSPPHSSYGYTF. The CDR3 DNA reads as TGTGCCAGCTCACCACCGCACAGTTCCTATGGCTACACCTTC. This chain connects TRBV18 to TRBJ1-2; D unclear. This CDR3 comprises 14 residues. Germline lookup yields CDR1 KGHSH and CDR2 LQKENI. The V end was cut by 0 bases, the J end by 4 bases, with 9 bases between.

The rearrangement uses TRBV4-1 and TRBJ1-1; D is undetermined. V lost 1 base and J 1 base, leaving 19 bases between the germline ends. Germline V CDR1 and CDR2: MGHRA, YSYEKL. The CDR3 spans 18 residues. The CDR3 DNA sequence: TGCGCCAGCAGCCAAGCACTGGGGATCCAGGATAAGAACACTGAAGCTTTCTTT. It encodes CASSQALGIQDKNTEAFF.

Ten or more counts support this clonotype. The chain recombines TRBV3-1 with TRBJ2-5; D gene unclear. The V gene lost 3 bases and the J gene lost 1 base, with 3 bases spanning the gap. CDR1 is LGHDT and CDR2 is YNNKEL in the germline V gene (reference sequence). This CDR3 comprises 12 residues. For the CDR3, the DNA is TGTGCCAGCAGCCACCCCCAAGAGACCCAGTACTTC. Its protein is CASSHPQETQYF.

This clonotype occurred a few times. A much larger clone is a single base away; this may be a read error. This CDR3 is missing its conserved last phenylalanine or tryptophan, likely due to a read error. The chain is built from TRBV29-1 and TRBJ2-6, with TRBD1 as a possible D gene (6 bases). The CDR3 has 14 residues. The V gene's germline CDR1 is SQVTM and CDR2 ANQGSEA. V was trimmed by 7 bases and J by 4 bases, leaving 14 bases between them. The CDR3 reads CSATPGVGANVLTL. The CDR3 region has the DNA TGCAGCGCCACCCCAGGGGTAGGGGCCAACGTCCTGACTCTC.

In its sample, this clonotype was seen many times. CDR3 coding DNA: TGTGCCAGCAGCCAAGATTTTTGGGGACAGGGGGGGCAGTACTTC. It encodes CASSQDFWGQGGQYF. The V and J genes are TRBV4-2 and TRBJ2-7, with TRBD1 matching over 11 bases. The germline CDR1 and CDR2 sequences are LGHNA and YNFKEQ. V shed 0 bases, J shed 9 bases, and the junction held 7 bases outside the gene matches. This CDR3 spans 15 amino acids.

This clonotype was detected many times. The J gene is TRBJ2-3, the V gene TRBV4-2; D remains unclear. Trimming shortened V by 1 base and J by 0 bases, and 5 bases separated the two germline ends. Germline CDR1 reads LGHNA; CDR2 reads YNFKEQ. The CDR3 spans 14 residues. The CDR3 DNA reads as TGTGCCAGCAGCCAAGGTAAAAGCACAGATACGCAGTATTTT. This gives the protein CASSQGKSTDTQYF.

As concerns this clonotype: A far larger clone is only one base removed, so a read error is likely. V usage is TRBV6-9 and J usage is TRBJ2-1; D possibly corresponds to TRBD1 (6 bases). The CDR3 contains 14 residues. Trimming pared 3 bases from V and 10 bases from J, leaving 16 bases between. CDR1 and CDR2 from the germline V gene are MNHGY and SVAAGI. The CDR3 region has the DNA TGTGCCAGCAGTTACGGGGCAGGGGTTTTCGAGCAGTTCTTC. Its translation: CASSYGAGVFEQFF.

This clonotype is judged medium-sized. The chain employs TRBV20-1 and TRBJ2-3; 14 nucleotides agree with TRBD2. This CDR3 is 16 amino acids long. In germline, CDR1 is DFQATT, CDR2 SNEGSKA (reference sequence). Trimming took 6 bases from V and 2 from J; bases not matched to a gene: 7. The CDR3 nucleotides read TGCAGTGCCGGCCGGACTAGCGGGGGGCCCACAGATACGCAGTATTTT. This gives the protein CSAGRTSGGPTDTQYF.

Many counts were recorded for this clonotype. The CDR3 sequence: CASRGGQGLRNTIYF. Here the CDR3 DNA reads TGTGCCAGCAGGGGGGGACAGGGGCTGAGAAACACCATATATTTT. The rearrangement links TRBV28 to TRBJ1-3; 10 positions match TRBD1. With V trimmed by 6 bases and J by 5 bases, 7 bases remained unmatched. This CDR3 region has 15 residues. Germline-derived CDR1 and CDR2 are MDHEN and SYDVKM.

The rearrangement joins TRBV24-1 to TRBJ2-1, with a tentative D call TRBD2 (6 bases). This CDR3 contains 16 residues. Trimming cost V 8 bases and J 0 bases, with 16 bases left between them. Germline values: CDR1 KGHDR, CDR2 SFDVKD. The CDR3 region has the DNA TGTGCCACCATTTATTCGGGGGATCCCTCCTACAATGAGCAGTTCTTC. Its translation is CATIYSGDPSYNEQFF.

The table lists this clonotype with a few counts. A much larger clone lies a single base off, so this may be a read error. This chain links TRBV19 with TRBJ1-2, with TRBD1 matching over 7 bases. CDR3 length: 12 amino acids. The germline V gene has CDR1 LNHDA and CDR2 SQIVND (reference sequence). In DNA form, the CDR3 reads TGTGACATCACCGACAGGGTCAATGGCTACACCTTC. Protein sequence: CDITDRVNGYTF. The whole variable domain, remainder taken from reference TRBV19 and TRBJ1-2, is DGGITQSPKYLFRKEGQNVTLSCEQNLNHDAMYWYRQDPGQGLRLIYYSQIVNDFQKGDIAEGYSVSREKKESFPLTVTSAQKNPTAFYLCDITDRVNGYTFGSGTRLTVV.

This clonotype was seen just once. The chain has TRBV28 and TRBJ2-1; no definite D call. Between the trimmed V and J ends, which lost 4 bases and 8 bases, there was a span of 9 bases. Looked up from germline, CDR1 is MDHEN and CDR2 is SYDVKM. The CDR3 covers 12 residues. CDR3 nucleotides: TGTGCCAGCAGTTCAGAGGCTCATGAGCAGTTCTTC. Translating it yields CASSSEAHEQFF.

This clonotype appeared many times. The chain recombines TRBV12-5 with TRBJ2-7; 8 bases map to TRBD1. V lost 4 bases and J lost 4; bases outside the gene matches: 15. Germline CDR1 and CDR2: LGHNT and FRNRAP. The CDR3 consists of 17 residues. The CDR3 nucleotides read TGTGCTAGTGGTTCAAGGACAGGGCACCTCAGGGGATACGAGCAGTACTTC. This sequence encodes CASGSRTGHLRGYEQYF.

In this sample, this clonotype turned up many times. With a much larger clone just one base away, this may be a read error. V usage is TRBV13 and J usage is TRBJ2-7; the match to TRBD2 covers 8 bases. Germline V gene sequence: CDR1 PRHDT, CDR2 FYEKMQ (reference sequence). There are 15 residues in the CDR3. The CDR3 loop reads CASGLARGGSREQYF. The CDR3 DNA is TGTGCCAGCGGCTTAGCTCGGGGGGGCTCACGGGAGCAGTACTTC. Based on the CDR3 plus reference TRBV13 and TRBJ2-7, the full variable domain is AAGVIQSPRHLIKEKRETATLKCYPIPRHDTVYWYQQGPGQDPQFLISFYEKMQSDKGSIPDRFSAQQFSDYHSELNMSSLELGDSALYFCASGLARGGSREQYFGPGTRLTVT.

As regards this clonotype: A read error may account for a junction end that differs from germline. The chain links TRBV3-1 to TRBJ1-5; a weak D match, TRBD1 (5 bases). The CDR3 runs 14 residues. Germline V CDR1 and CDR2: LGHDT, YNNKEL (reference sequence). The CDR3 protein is CASSERQNHQPHHF. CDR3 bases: TGTGCCAGTAGCGAGCGACAGAATCATCAGCCCCATCATTTT.

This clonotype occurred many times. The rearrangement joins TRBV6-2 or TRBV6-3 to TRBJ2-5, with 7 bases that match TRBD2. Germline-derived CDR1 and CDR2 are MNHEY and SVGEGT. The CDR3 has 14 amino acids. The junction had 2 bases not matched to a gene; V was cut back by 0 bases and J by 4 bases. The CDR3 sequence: CASSYSSGVETQYF. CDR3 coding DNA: TGTGCCAGCAGTTACTCGAGCGGGGTAGAGACCCAGTACTTC.

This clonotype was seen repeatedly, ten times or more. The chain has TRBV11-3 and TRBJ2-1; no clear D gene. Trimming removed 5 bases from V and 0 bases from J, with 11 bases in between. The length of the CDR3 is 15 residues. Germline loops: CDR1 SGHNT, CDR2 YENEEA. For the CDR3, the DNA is TGTGCCAGCAGCCACGACCAGAGCTCCTACAATGAGCAGTTCTTC. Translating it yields CASSHDQSSYNEQFF.

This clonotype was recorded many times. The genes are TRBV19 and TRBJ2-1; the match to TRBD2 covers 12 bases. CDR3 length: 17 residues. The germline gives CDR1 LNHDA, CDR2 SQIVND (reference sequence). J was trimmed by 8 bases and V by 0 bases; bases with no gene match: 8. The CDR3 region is CASSIDGTSGSVDEQFF. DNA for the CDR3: TGTGCCAGTAGTATAGACGGGACTAGCGGGTCAGTGGATGAGCAGTTCTTC.

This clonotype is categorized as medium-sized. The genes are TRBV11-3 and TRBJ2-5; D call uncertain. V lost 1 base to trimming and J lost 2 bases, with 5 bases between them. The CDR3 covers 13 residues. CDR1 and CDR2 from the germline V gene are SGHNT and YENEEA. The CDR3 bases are TGTGCCAGCAGCTTAGGGGATCAAGAGACCCAGTACTTC. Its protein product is CASSLGDQETQYF. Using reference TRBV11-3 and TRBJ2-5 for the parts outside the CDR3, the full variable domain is EAGVVQSPRYKIIEKKQPVAFWCNPISGHNTLYWYLQNLGQGPELLIRYENEEAVDDSQLPKDRFSAERLKGVDSTLKIQPAELGDSAVYLCASSLGDQETQYFGPGTRLLVL.

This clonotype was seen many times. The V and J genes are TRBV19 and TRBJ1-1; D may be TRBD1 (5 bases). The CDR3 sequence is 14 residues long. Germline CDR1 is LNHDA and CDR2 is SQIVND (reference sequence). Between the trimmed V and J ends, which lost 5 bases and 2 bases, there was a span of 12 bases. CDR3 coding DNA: TGTGCCAGTAGTGGAGGGACCTACAACACTGAAGCTTTCTTT. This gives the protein CASSGGTYNTEAFF. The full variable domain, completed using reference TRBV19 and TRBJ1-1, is DGGITQSPKYLFRKEGQNVTLSCEQNLNHDAMYWYRQDPGQGLRLIYYSQIVNDFQKGDIAEGYSVSREKKESFPLTVTSAQKNPTAFYLCASSGGTYNTEAFFGQGTRLTVV.

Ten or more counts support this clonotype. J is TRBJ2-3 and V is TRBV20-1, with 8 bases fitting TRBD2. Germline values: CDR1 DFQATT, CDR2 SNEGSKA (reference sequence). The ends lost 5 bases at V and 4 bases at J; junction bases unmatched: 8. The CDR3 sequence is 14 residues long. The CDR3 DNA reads TGCAGTGCTTCCGGGGGGGCCATCGCAGATACGCAGTATTTT. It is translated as CSASGGAIADTQYF.

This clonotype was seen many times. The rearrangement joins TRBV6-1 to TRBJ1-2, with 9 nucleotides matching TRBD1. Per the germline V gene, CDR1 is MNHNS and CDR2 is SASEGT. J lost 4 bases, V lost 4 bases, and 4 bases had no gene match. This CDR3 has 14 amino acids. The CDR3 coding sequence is TGTGCCAGCAGTGCCACAGGGGGCGGCTATGGCTACACCTTC. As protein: CASSATGGGYGYTF.